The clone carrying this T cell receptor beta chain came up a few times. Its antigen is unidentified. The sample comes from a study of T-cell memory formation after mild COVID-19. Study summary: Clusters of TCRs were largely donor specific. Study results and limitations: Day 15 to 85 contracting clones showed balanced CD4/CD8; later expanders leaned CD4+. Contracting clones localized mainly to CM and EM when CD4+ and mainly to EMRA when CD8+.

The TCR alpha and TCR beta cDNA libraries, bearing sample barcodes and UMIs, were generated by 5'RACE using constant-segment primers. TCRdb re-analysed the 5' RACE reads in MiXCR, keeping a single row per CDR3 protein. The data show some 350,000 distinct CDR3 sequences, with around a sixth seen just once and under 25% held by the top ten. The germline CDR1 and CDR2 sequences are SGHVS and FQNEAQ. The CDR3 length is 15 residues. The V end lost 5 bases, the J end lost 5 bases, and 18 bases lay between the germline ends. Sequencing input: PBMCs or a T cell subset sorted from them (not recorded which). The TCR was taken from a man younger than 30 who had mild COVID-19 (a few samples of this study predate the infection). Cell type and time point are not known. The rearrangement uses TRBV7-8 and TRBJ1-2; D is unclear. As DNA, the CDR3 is TGTGCCAGCAGCCAACCGCCCCCGGGGTGGTATGGCTACACCTTC. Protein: CASSQPPPGWYGYTF.